The rows below give T cell receptor beta chains drawn from one sample of a study of blood T cell repertoires in COVID-19. Clones were read by immunoSEQ multiplex PCR, and TCRdb kept only the in-frame ones, dropping some. In the table there are about 180,000 clones, approximately 78% of which are singletons. Sequencing was carried out using peripheral blood. The receptor set was obtained from a woman aged 80 or older with COVID-19, enrolled during active disease. CDR3s include the opening cysteine and the closing phenylalanine or tryptophan. The D gene is left open where the match is weak. Size tells how often a clone was seen (once, few, many) or the class of an expanded clone, and some rows leave it out.

d_call j_call clone_size v_call cdr3_nt cdr3_aa
TRBD2 TRBJ2-5 once TRBV25-1 TGTGCCAGCAGTGCCACCGGGGGGGTAGGAGAGACCCAGTACTTC CASSATGGVGETQYF
TRBD1 TRBJ2-3 - TRBV3-1/TRBV3-2 TGTGCCAGCAGCGCCGGGACAGGGGCCGCGGGTACGCAGTATTTT CASSAGTGAAGTQYF
TRBD2 TRBJ2-3 - TRBV5-1 TGCGCCAGCACCTTAATCCCGGGACTAGCGGGAGAAGATACGCAGTATTTT CASTLIPGLAGEDTQYF
- TRBJ2-1 once TRBV4-3 TGCGCCAGCAGCCAGGGCTATCTCAATGAGCAGTTCTTC CASSQGYLNEQFF
- TRBJ1-4 - TRBV5-1 TGCGCCAGCAGCTTTTCGGGGGAAAAACTGTTTTTT CASSFSGEKLFF
TRBD1 TRBJ1-2 - TRBV7-2 TGTGCCAGCAGCTTGTGGACAGGTGGCTATGGCTACACCTTC CASSLWTGGYGYTF
TRBD1 TRBJ2-5 - TRBV6-2/TRBV6-3 TGTGCCAGCAGTTACAAGACAGGGGGCGAATCCCTCTACCAAGAGACCCAGTACTTC CASSYKTGGESLYQETQYF
- TRBJ1-5 - TRBV28 TGTGCCAGCAGTCGACAGATACATCAGCCCCAGCATTTT CASSRQIHQPQHF
TRBD1 TRBJ2-3 - TRBV7-3 TGTGCCAGCAGCTTATTGGCGGCGGGGACAGGGGGCTCAGATACGCAGTATTTT CASSLLAAGTGGSDTQYF
- TRBJ2-3 - TRBV5-6 TGTGCCAGCAGCTTGGAACTGGGGGGACGCGCAGATACGCAGTATTTT CASSLELGGRADTQYF
TRBD1 TRBJ2-3 - TRBV24-1 TGTGCCACCAGTGAGCGGACAGGGTCAGAGAGGTATTTT CATSERTGSERYF
- TRBJ2-3 - TRBV5-1 TGCGCCAGCAGCTCCGAAACAGGGTACACAGATACGCAGTATTTT CASSSETGYTDTQYF
TRBD1 TRBJ1-4 - TRBV9 TGTGCCAGCAGCGCTAGGGGACAGGCGGGTGAAAAACTGTTTTTT CASSARGQAGEKLFF
- TRBJ2-2 - TRBV7-8 TGTGCCAGCAGCCTCAGCACCGGGGAGCTGTTTTTT CASSLSTGELFF
TRBD2 TRBJ2-2 few TRBV7-9 TGTGCCAGCAGCAACAGACTAGCGGGATCAGCCGGGGAGCTGTTTTTT CASSNRLAGSAGELFF
TRBD1 TRBJ2-7 - TRBV7-8 TGTGCCAGCAGCTTAGGGGACAGGGCCCACGAGCAGTACTTC CASSLGDRAHEQYF
- TRBJ1-1 - TRBV5-6 TGTGCCAGCAGCTACTACGGGAACACTGAAGCTTTCTTT CASSYYGNTEAFF
TRBD1 TRBJ2-2 - TRBV2 TGTGCCAGCAGGGACGGACAGGGGAACACCGGGGAGCTGTTTTTT CASRDGQGNTGELFF
TRBD2 TRBJ2-3 - TRBV5-4 TGTGCCAGCAGCTTGGAGCGGGAGGCAGATACGCAGTATTTT CASSLEREADTQYF
- TRBJ2-3 - TRBV10-3 TGTGCCATCAGTGCAATCGCGGTAAGCACAGATACGCAGTATTTT CAISAIAVSTDTQYF
- TRBJ2-5 - TRBV20-1 TGCAGTGCTCTAGGCCTCCGTACCCAGTACTTC CSALGLRTQYF
TRBD2 TRBJ2-3 - TRBV10-3 TGTGCCATCACGGGGGGGGCTGGAGATACGCAGTATTTT CAITGGAGDTQYF
- TRBJ1-5 - TRBV19 TGTGCCAGTAGTATGGTTAAGGCAGGCCATAGCAATCAGCCCCAGCATTTT CASSMVKAGHSNQPQHF
- TRBJ2-5 - TRBV3-1/TRBV3-2 TGTGCCAGCAGCCAGGTCGGGGAAGGGTGGGAGACCCAGTACTTC CASSQVGEGWETQYF
- TRBJ1-2 - TRBV10-3 TGTGCCATCAGTGAGTCGCACAGAAACTATGGCTACACCTTC CAISESHRNYGYTF
TRBD1 TRBJ2-2 - TRBV28 TGTGCCAGCCACACCGGGACAGGACTCACCGGGGAGCTGTTTTTT CASHTGTGLTGELFF
- TRBJ2-7 once TRBV7-9 TGTGCCAGCAGCCTAAGGGGGGGTTTCGAGCAGTACTTC CASSLRGGFEQYF
- TRBJ2-5 - TRBV6-5 TGTGCCAGCAGTTACTCGGGGGGATTCCAAGAGACCCAGTACTTC CASSYSGGFQETQYF
TRBD2 TRBJ2-7 - TRBV29-1 TGCAGCGTGGGGAGCGGGAGTGGCTACGAGCAGTACTTC CSVGSGSGYEQYF
TRBD1 TRBJ1-2 - TRBV7-9 TGTGCCAGCAGCCCAAAGGGACAGGGTTACTATGGCTACACCTTC CASSPKGQGYYGYTF
TRBD1 TRBJ2-7 - TRBV5-1 TGCGCCAGCAGCTTCCGACAGGGCAGCGAGCAGTACTTC CASSFRQGSEQYF
- TRBJ1-5 - TRBV2 TGTGCCAGCAGTGAGTACAGAAGCAATCAGCCCCAGCATTTT CASSEYRSNQPQHF
- TRBJ1-2 - TRBV3-1/TRBV3-2 TGTGCCAGCAGCCACCAGACAAACTATGGCTACACCTTC CASSHQTNYGYTF
TRBD1 TRBJ2-1 - TRBV7-2 TGTGCCAGCAGCTTGCCGGGACAGGGAGGGAATGAGCAGTTCTTC CASSLPGQGGNEQFF
TRBD1 TRBJ1-3 - TRBV6-5 TGTGCCAGTAGGGACAGTGGCTCTGGAAACACCATATATTTT CASRDSGSGNTIYF
- TRBJ2-1 - TRBV27 TGTGCCAGCAGTTTAGTAGGAGACAGTGAGCAGTTCTTC CASSLVGDSEQFF
TRBD2 TRBJ2-3 - TRBV7-8 TGTGCCAGCAGCTTAGTCGGACTAGCGGAGAGCACAGATACGCAGTATTTT CASSLVGLAESTDTQYF
- TRBJ1-2 - TRBV5-1 TGCGCCAGCAGCTTTCTGGGAGAAGATGGCTACACCTTC CASSFLGEDGYTF
TRBD1 TRBJ2-5 - TRBV5-6 TGTGCCAGCAGCAGACCCGGGACAGGTCAAGAGACCCAGTACTTC CASSRPGTGQETQYF
- TRBJ2-7 once TRBV12-2 TGTGCAAGTCGCCCGCCAAAGACACCTTCCCGAGACGAGCAGTACTTC CASRPPKTPSRDEQYF
- TRBJ2-2 - TRBV30 TGTGCCTCAAACTCCCTACAGACCGGGGAGCTGTTTTTT CASNSLQTGELFF
TRBD2 TRBJ2-7 once TRBV28 TGTGCCAGCAGTCTAACTAGCGGGAGAATCTACGAGCAGTACTTC CASSLTSGRIYEQYF
- TRBJ2-5 - TRBV4-1 TGCGCCAGCAGCCGATGGCGGAAAGAGACCCAGTACTTC CASSRWRKETQYF
- TRBJ1-2 - TRBV6-6 TGTGCCAGCAGTTACCCCGAGGGTGGCGTACACTATGGCTACACCTTC CASSYPEGGVHYGYTF
TRBD1 TRBJ1-4 - TRBV18 TGTGCCAGCTCACCTGGGACAGGGGGCACCGAAAAACTGTTTTTT CASSPGTGGTEKLFF
- TRBJ2-1 - TRBV2 TGTGCCAGCAGGGTGAGCTCCTACAATGAGCAGTTCTTC CASRVSSYNEQFF
TRBD2 TRBJ2-5 - TRBV4-3 TGCGCCAGCAGCCAAGATAATGGGGCCGGACTAGCGGGGGGGCTATTAGAGACCCAGTACTTC CASSQDNGAGLAGGLLETQYF
- TRBJ2-5 - TRBV15 TGTGCCACCAGCAGGGACTGGGCCCAAGAGACCCAGTACTTC CATSRDWAQETQYF
TRBD2 TRBJ2-5 few TRBV29-1 TGCAGCGCGTCCGGGACTAGCGGGGGTGAGACCCAGTACTTC CSASGTSGGETQYF
- TRBJ2-2 few TRBV27 TGTGCCAGCAGTTTCGGGGGGCCGACCGGGGAGCTGTTTTTT CASSFGGPTGELFF
TRBD2 TRBJ2-7 few TRBV7-8 TGTGCCAGCAGCCCGTCCGGGACTAGCGGGAGATCCGAGCAGTACTTC CASSPSGTSGRSEQYF
TRBD1 TRBJ1-2 - TRBV7-2 TGTGCCAGCAGCCTCTCCGGGACAGGGTCGGGAGGCTACACCTTC CASSLSGTGSGGYTF
TRBD2 TRBJ2-7 - TRBV2 TGTGCCAGCACCGGGACTAGCGGATACGAGCAGTACTTC CASTGTSGYEQYF
- TRBJ1-4 - TRBV2 TGTGCCAGCAGGTCCAGGGGACCTTCTAATGAAAAACTGTTTTTT CASRSRGPSNEKLFF
- TRBJ1-2 - TRBV7-2 TGTGCCAGCAGCTTAAGGCGGGACTATGGCTACACCTTC CASSLRRDYGYTF
- TRBJ1-2 once TRBV7-9 TGTGCCAGCAGCTGGGGGGAGGGATTGGAGCGCTACACCTTC CASSWGEGLERYTF
TRBD2 TRBJ2-3 - TRBV10-3 TGTGCCATCAAAACTAGCGGCACAGATACGCAGTATTTT CAIKTSGTDTQYF